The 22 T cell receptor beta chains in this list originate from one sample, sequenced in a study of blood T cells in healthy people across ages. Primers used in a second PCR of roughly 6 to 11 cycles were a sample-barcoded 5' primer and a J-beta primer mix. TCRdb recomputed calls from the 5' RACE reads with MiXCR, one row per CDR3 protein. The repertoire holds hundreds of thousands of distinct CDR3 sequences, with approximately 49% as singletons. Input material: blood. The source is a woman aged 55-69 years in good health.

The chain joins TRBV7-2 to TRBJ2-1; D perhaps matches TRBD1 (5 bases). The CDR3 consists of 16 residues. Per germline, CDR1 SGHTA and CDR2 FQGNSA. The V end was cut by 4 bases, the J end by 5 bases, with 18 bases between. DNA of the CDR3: TGTGCCAGCAGCTCGACCCCCGGGCAGGGTCACAATGAGCAGTTCTTC. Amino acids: CASSSTPGQGHNEQFF.

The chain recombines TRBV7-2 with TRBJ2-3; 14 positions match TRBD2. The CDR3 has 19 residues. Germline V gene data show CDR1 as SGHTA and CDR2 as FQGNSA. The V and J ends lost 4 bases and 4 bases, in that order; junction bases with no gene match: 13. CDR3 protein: CASSSPTSGRVISADTQYF. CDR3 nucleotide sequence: TGTGCCAGCAGCTCACCGACTAGCGGGAGGGTAATTTCTGCAGATACGCAGTATTTT.

CDR3 protein: CASSLQGSGGGETQYF. The CDR3 nucleotides read TGTGCCAGCAGCTTACAGGGTAGCGGAGGGGGAGAGACCCAGTACTTC. The chain is built from TRBV7-2 and TRBJ2-5; D possibly uses TRBD1 or TRBD2 (6 bases each). This CDR3 is built from 16 residues. Trimming shortened V by 2 bases and J by 4 bases, and 17 bases separated the two germline ends. CDR1 is SGHTA and CDR2 is FQGNSA in the germline V gene.

The CDR3 is CASSRSTNSYEQYF. CDR3 coding DNA: TGCGCCAGCAGCCGGTCGACGAACTCCTACGAGCAGTACTTC. V usage is TRBV4-3 and J usage is TRBJ2-7; unclear D gene. Trimming shortened V by 4 bases and J by 0 bases, and 10 bases separated the two germline ends. The CDR3 totals 14 residues. The germline V gene has CDR1 LGHNA and CDR2 YSLEER.

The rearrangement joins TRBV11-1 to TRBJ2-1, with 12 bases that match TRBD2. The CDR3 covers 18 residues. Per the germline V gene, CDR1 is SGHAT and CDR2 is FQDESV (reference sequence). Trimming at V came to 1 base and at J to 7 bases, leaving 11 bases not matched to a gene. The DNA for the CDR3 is TGTGCCAGCAGCTTAGTAGGGCTAGCGGGAGGGTTGGGGAATGAGCAGTTCTTC. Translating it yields CASSLVGLAGGLGNEQFF.

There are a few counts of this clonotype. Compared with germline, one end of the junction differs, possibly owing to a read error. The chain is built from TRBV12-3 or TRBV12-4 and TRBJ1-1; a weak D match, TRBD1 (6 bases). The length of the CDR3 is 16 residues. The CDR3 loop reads CASTLGGGGVNTEAFF. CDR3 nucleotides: TGTGCCAGCACTTTAGGAGGGGGAGGTGTGAACACTGAAGCTTTCTTT.

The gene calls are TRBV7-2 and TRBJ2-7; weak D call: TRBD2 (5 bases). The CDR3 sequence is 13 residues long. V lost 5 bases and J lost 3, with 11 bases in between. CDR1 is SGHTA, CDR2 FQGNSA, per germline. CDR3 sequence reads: CASSPQRLYEQYF. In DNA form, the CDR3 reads TGTGCCAGCAGCCCGCAGCGGCTCTACGAGCAGTACTTC.

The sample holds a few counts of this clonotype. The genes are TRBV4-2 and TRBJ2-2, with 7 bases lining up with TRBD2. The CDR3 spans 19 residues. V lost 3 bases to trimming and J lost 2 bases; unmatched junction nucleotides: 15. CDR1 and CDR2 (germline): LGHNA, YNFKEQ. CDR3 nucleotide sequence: TGTGCCAGCAGCCATCGCGCTTCGGAGAGCGGGATAAACACCGGGGAGCTGTTTTTT. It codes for CASSHRASESGINTGELFF.

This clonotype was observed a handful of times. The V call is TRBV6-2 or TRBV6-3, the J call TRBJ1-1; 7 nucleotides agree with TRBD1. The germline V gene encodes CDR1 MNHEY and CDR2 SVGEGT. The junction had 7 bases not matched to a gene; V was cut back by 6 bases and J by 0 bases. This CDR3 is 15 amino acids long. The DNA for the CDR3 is TGTGCCAGCAGCCCCTGGACAGGTTTGAACACTGAAGCTTTCTTT. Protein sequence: CASSPWTGLNTEAFF.

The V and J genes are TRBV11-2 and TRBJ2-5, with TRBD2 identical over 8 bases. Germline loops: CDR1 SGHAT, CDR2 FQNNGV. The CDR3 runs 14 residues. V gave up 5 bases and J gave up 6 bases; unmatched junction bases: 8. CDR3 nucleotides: TGTGCCAGCAGCCACAGGACGGGGGGGAAGACCCAGTACTTC. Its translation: CASSHRTGGKTQYF.

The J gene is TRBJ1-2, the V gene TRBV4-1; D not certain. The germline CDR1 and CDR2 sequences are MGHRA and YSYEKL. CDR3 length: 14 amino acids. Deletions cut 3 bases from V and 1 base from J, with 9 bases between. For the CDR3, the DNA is TGCGCCAGCAGCCAGGAAACAGTTAACTATGGCTACACCTTC. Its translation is CASSQETVNYGYTF.

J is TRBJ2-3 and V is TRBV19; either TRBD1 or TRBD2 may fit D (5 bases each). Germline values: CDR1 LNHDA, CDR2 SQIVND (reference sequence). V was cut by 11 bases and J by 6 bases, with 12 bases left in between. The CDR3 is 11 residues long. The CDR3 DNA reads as TGTGCCGGGGGACCTTTGGATACGCAGTATTTT. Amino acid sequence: CAGGPLDTQYF.

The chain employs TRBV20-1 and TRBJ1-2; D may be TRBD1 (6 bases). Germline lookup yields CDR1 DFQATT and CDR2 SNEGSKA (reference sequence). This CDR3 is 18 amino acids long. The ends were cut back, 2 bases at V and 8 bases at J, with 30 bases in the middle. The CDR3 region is CSARPNSGQRYEAVGYTF. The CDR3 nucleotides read TGCAGTGCTAGACCCAATTCCGGACAGAGATATGAGGCCGTCGGCTACACCTTC.

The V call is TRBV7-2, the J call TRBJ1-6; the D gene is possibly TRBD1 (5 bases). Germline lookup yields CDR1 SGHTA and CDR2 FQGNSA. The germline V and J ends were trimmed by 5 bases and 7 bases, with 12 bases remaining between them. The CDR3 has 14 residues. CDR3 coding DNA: TGTGCCAGCAGCGTAGGGGCAGGGAATTCACCCCTCCACTTT. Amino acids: CASSVGAGNSPLHF.

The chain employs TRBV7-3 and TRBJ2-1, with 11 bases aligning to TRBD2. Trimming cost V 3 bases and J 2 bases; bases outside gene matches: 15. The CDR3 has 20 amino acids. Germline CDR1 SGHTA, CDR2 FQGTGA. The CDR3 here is CASSLGTTGSGRGPYNEQFF. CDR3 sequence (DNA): TGTGCCAGCAGCTTGGGCACGACGGGTAGCGGGAGGGGGCCCTACAATGAGCAGTTCTTC.

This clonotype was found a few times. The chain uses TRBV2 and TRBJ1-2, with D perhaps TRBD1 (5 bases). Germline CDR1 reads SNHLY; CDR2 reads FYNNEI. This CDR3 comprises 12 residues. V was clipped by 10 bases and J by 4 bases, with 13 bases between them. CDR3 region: CATRGDGYGYTF. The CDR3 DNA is TGTGCCACCCGGGGGGACGGCTATGGCTACACCTTC.

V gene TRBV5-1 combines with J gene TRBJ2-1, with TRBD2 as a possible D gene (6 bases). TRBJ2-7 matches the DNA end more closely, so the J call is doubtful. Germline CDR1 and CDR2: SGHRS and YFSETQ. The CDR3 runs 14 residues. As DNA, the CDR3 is TGCGCCAGCAGCTTGGCTATGGCGGGGAATGAGCAGTACTTC. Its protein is CASSLAMAGNEQYF.

CDR3 sequence reads: CASNYRGGETQYF. Here the CDR3 DNA reads TGTGCCAGCAACTACAGGGGCGGAGAGACCCAGTACTTC. This chain links TRBV7-2 with TRBJ2-5; 7 positions agree with TRBD1. The V and J ends lost 7 bases and 4 bases, in that order; junction bases with no gene match: 6. Germline V gene sequence: CDR1 SGHTA, CDR2 FQGNSA. This CDR3 is 13 amino acids long. Complete variable domain (other parts from reference TRBV7-2 and TRBJ2-5): GAGVSQSPSNKVTEKGKDVELRCDPISGHTALYWYRQSLGQGLEFLIYFQGNSAPDKSGLPSDRFSAERTGGSVSTLTIQRTQQEDSAVYLCASNYRGGETQYFGPGTRLLVL.

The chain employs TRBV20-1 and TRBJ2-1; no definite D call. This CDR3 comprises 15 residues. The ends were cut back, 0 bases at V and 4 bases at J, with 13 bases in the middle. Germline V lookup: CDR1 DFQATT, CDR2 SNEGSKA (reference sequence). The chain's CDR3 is CSARDPGYLYNEQFF. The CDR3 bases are TGCAGTGCTAGAGATCCCGGCTACCTATACAATGAGCAGTTCTTC.

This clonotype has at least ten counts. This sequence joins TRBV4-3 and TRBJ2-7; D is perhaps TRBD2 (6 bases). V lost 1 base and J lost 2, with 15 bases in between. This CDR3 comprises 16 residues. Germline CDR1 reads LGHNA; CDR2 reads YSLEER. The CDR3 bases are TGCGCCAGCAGCCAAGCCCCGGGAGCGGCAACCTACGAGCAGTACTTC. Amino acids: CASSQAPGAATYEQYF.

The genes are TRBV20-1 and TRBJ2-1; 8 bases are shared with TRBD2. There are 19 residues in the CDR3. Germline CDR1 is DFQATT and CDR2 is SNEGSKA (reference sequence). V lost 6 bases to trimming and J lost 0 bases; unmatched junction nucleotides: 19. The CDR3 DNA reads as TGCAGTGCCGCTGGGGGTACTAGCGGCATCTCGAGCTCCTACAATGAGCAGTTCTTC. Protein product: CSAAGGTSGISSSYNEQFF.

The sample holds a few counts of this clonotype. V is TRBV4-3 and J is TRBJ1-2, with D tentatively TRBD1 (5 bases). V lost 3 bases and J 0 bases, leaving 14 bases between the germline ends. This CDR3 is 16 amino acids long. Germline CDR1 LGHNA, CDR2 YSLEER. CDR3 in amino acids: CASSQAPQAANYGYTF. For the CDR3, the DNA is TGCGCCAGCAGCCAGGCACCACAGGCCGCTAACTATGGCTACACCTTC.